This record looks at one TCR beta chain sequence and its context. This entry comes from a study of blood T cell repertoires in COVID-19. Study-wide background: Samples came from the United States, Italy and Spain, spanning acute and convalescent COVID-19.

Original processing notes: Amplifying reference gene primers gave estimates of nucleated cell counts. Sequencing was performed with immunoSEQ multiplex PCR; in TCRdb, only in-frame clones are kept and a portion is missing. That table is the source of V, J and clone size, and D and trimming were worked out from the DNA. Seen here are roughly 250,000 clones, roughly 90% observed once, and the top ten hold approximately 2.1%. CDR1 and CDR2 (germline): MNHNS, SASEGT. The V end was cut by 8 bases, the J end by 4 bases, with 14 bases between. This CDR3 has 13 amino acids. This TCR was recovered from a middle-aged woman who had recovered from COVID-19. The chain combines TRBV6-1 with TRBJ1-1, with D perhaps matching TRBD1 (5 bases). Sequenced: peripheral blood. CDR3 protein: CASSRAVGTEAFF. CDR3 in DNA: TGTGCCAGCTCCAGGGCAGTCGGCACTGAAGCTTTCTTT.